These 3 T cell receptor beta chains were sequenced from one sample in a study of blood T cell repertoires in COVID-19. Produced via immunoSEQ multiplex PCR; TCRdb's table is partial and in-frame only. The top ten hold around 4.5% of the sample, which has some 300,000 clones, just under 85% seen once. The material sequenced was peripheral blood. Every receptor here comes from a woman aged 50 to 60 with active or convalescent COVID-19.

This clone was recorded once. The chain links TRBV24-1 to TRBJ1-4; a weak D match, TRBD1 (5 bases). CDR3 length equals 15 residues. Trimming took off 5 bases at V and 5 bases at J, with 14 bases between the two ends. The V gene's germline CDR1 is KGHDR and CDR2 SFDVKD. The DNA for the CDR3 is TGTGCCACCAGTGGAATGGTCCGGGGGAATGAAAAACTGTTTTTT. This gives the protein CATSGMVRGNEKLFF.

The chain links TRBV4-1 to TRBJ2-1, with 12 bases lining up with TRBD2. With V trimmed by 1 base and J by 10 bases, 5 bases remained unmatched. CDR3 length equals 15 residues. Germline CDR1 is MGHRA and CDR2 is YSYEKL. The CDR3 DNA follows: TGCGCCAGCAGCCAAGTGGGGACTAGCGGGCTAGAGCAGTTCTTC. Its protein product is CASSQVGTSGLEQFF.

This chain links TRBV5-1 with TRBJ1-4, with TRBD1 identical over 7 bases. The CDR3 consists of 14 residues. Germline loops: CDR1 SGHRS, CDR2 YFSETQ. V lost 2 bases and J lost 6; bases outside the gene matches: 4. CDR3 loop: CASSLSGTDEKLFF. The CDR3 DNA follows: TGCGCCAGCAGCTTATCCGGGACAGATGAAAAACTGTTTTTT.